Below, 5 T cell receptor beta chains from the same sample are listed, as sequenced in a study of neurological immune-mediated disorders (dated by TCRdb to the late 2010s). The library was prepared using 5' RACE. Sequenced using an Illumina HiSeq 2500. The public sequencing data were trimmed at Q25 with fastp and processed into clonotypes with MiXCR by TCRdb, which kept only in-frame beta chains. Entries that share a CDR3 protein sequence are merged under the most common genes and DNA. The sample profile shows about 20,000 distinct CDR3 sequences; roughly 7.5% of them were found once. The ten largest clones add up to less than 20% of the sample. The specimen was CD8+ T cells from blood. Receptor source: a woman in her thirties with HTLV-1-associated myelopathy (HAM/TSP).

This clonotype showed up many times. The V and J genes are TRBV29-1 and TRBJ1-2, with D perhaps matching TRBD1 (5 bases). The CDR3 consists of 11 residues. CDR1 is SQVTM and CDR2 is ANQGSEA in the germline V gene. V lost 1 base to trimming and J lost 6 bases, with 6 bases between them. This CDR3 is CSVEVGDGYTF. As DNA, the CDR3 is TGCAGCGTTGAAGTGGGGGATGGCTACACCTTC.

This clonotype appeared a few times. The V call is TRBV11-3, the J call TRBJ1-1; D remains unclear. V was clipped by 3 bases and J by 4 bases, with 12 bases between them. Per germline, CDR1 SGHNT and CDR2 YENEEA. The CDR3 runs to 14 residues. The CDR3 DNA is TGTGCCAGCAGCTTTCCAGAGGGTACCACTGAAGCTTTCTTT. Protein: CASSFPEGTTEAFF.

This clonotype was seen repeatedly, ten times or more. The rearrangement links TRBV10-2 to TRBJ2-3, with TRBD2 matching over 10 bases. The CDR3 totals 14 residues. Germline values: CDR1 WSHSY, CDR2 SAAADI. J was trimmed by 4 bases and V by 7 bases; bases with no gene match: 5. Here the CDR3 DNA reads TGCGCCAGCAATCAAGCGGGGGGGTCAGATACGCAGTATTTT. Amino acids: CASNQAGGSDTQYF.

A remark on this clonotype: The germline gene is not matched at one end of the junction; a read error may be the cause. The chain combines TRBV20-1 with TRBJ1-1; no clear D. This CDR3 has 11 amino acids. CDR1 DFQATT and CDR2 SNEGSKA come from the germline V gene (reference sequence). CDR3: CSASWVSEAFF. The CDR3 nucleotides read TGCAGTGCTAGTTGGGTGTCGGAAGCTTTTTTT.

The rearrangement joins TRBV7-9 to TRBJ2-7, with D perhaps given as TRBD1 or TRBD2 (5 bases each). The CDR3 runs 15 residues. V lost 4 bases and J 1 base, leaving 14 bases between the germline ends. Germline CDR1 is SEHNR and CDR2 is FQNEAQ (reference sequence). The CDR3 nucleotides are TGTGCCAGCAGCTCGGGGACGGGTCTATCCTACGAGCAGTACTTC. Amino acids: CASSSGTGLSYEQYF.